The 7 T cell receptor beta chains in this list originate from one sample, sequenced in a study of human T cells and chemical hapten exposure (dated by TCRdb to 2020 to 2022). The intended sense of this specimen's time point label: patch test 3, about 24 weeks after DPC sensitization. The sample's treatment or condition label, in plain terms: therapeutic diphenylcyclopropenone sensitization with weekly scalp DPC. The library was generated by RACE. Sequenced on a NextSeq 500. The raw public reads went through TCRdb reprocessing: fastp at Q25, MiXCR clone calling, in-frame beta chains kept. Rows matching on CDR3 protein sequence are summarized as one entry with the most common DNA and genes. This sample lists some 74,000 distinct CDR3 sequences; 13% were detected once. Jointly, the top ten make up around 5.8% of the sample. The sequencing used whole blood, collected in connection with sensitization to the hapten diphenylcyclopropenone (DPC). These receptors were collected from a woman aged 45-59 years with alopecia areata. Some clones in this sample may be carry-over from other donors' samples.

Ten or more counts support this clonotype. The rearrangement links TRBV6-6 to TRBJ1-5; D is unclear. The CDR3 has 16 residues. CDR1 is MNHNY, CDR2 SVGAGI, per germline (reference sequence). Trimming took 6 bases from V and 2 from J, leaving 17 bases between them. The CDR3 nucleotides read TGTGCCAGCAGACCGGGAGCAAGGGCGGGCAATCAGCCCCAGCATTTT. This sequence encodes CASRPGARAGNQPQHF.

V and J are TRBV12-3 or TRBV12-4 and TRBJ2-7; 8 nucleotides agree with TRBD1. V lost 5 bases, J lost 0 bases, and 6 bases stayed unmatched. This CDR3 spans 15 amino acids. DNA for the CDR3: TGTGCCAGCAGTAAGCATGGACAGGGCTCCTACGAGCAGTACTTC. Translating gives CASSKHGQGSYEQYF.

V usage is TRBV13 and J usage is TRBJ2-5; D ambiguous. Germline CDR1 PRHDT, CDR2 FYEKMQ (reference sequence). Trimming shortened V by 5 bases and J by 4 bases, and 14 bases separated the two germline ends. CDR3 length equals 14 residues. The CDR3 is CASSLQTAVETQYF. The DNA of the CDR3 is TGTGCCAGCAGCCTACAAACGGCAGTAGAGACCCAGTACTTC.

This chain uses TRBV25-1 with TRBJ2-7; 12 bases are a match to TRBD1. CDR3 size: 16 residues. From germline, CDR1 is MGHDK and CDR2 SYGVNS. Trimming removed 3 bases from V and 5 bases from J; junction bases left unmatched: 8. In nucleotides, the CDR3 is TGTGCCAGCAGTGAGGCCTCCGGGACAGGGGGCCACGAGCAGTACTTC. It codes for CASSEASGTGGHEQYF.

The chain has TRBV5-1 and TRBJ1-3; D unresolved. The V gene lost 0 bases and the J gene lost 0 bases, with 7 bases spanning the gap. The CDR3 extends over 15 amino acids. Germline CDR1 SGHRS, CDR2 YFSETQ. The CDR3 sequence: CASSLDPSSGNTIYF. In DNA form, the CDR3 reads TGCGCCAGCAGCTTGGACCCCAGCTCTGGAAACACCATATATTTT.

This clonotype was counted only a few times. This chain links TRBV20-1 with TRBJ1-1, with D unresolved. This CDR3 has 17 residues. Germline values: CDR1 DFQATT, CDR2 SNEGSKA (reference sequence). V was trimmed by 4 bases and J by 3 bases, leaving 24 bases between them. CDR3 protein: CSANLRGTALADTEAFF. The CDR3 DNA is TGCAGTGCTAACCTCCGTGGAACAGCGTTAGCGGACACTGAAGCTTTCTTT.

This chain links TRBV20-1 with TRBJ1-1, with D unresolved. The CDR3 contains 11 residues. V lost 6 bases and J lost 7, with 12 bases in between. The germline V gene has CDR1 DFQATT and CDR2 SNEGSKA (reference sequence). CDR3 amino acids: CSAEVAVEAFF. DNA of the CDR3: TGCAGTGCCGAAGTGGCGGTTGAAGCTTTCTTT.